These 25 T cell receptor beta chains came from one sample sequenced in a study of Graves' ophthalmopathy and Graves' hyperthyroidism. Beta-chain TCR CDR3 regions were amplified from RNA transcripts. RT-PCR was first run with HTBI primers, then multiplex PCR in a second round. In TCRdb, the multiplex PCR reads were re-called with MiXCR into one record per CDR3 protein. The sample lists some 150,000 distinct CDR3 sequences; 35% to 45% were seen once. The sequencing sample was made of peripheral blood. Receptor source: a man aged 25 to 40 with Graves' ophthalmopathy.

CDR3 protein: CSVGGTGGRTEAFF. CDR3 DNA: TGCAGCGTTGGTGGGACAGGGGGTCGGACTGAAGCTTTCTTT. The rearrangement uses TRBV29-1 and TRBJ1-1; the match to TRBD1 covers 11 bases. V lost 4 bases and J lost 5; bases outside the gene matches: 6. CDR3 length: 14 amino acids. The germline V gene has CDR1 SQVTM and CDR2 ANQGSEA. Supplemented by reference TRBV29-1 and TRBJ1-1, the full variable domain reads SAVISQKPSRDICQRGTSLTIQCQVDSQVTMMFWYRQQPGQSLTLIATANQGSEATYESGFVIDKFPISRPNLTFSTLTVSNMSPEDSSIYLCSVGGTGGRTEAFFGQGTRLTVV.

This clonotype was seen at least ten times. The rearrangement links TRBV11-2 to TRBJ2-7; 15 nucleotides line up with TRBD2. The CDR3 is 18 amino acids. Looked up from germline, CDR1 is SGHAT and CDR2 is FQNNGV. Trimming removed 3 bases from V and 3 bases from J; junction bases left unmatched: 9. Written as DNA, the CDR3 is TGTGCCAGCAGCTTTCTGCGGACTAGCGGGGGGGCCTTCTACGAGCAGTACTTC. This encodes CASSFLRTSGGAFYEQYF.

The V gene is TRBV6-1, the J gene TRBJ2-7; D is undetermined. V lost 7 bases and J 0 bases, leaving 10 bases between the germline ends. Germline lookup yields CDR1 MNHNS and CDR2 SASEGT. The CDR3 is 13 residues long. The CDR3 DNA sequence: TGTGCCAGCACGAGGACGGCCTCCTACGAGCAGTACTTC. As protein: CASTRTASYEQYF.

V is TRBV7-8 and J is TRBJ1-2; TRBD1 matches at 9 bases. This CDR3 has 14 amino acids. The V gene's germline CDR1 is SGHVS and CDR2 FQNEAQ. Germline trimming cut 5 bases from V and 4 bases from J; bases unmatched to any gene: 5. The CDR3 loop reads CASSQVTGGYGYTF. In DNA, the CDR3 is TGTGCCAGCAGCCAAGTGACAGGGGGCTATGGCTACACCTTC.

In this sample, this clonotype turned up many times. This chain joins TRBV29-1 and TRBJ2-7; the match to TRBD2 covers 8 bases. Germline V gives CDR1 SQVTM, CDR2 ANQGSEA. The CDR3 is made up of 15 amino acids. The ends lost 6 bases at V and 5 bases at J; junction bases unmatched: 15. CDR3: CSVLRMTSDKDEQYF. In nucleotides, the CDR3 is TGCAGCGTGTTGAGAATGACTAGCGATAAGGACGAGCAGTACTTC.

This clonotype was seen at least ten times. The rearrangement joins TRBV7-9 to TRBJ1-5; D is undetermined. Looked up from germline, CDR1 is SEHNR and CDR2 is FQNEAQ (reference sequence). The CDR3 consists of 12 residues. V shed 8 bases and J shed 3 bases, with 8 bases lying between them. The CDR3, as DNA: TGTGCCAGCGCGAGAGACAATCAGCCCCAGCATTTT. It is translated as CASARDNQPQHF.

The CDR3 DNA reads as TGTGCCAGCAGGGAGGGACAGAGCAATCAGCCCCAGCATTTT. Protein sequence: CASREGQSNQPQHF. V gene TRBV28 combines with J gene TRBJ1-5, with TRBD1 matching 7 bases. Germline values: CDR1 MDHEN, CDR2 SYDVKM. V dropped 6 bases and J dropped 1; count of bases not matched to a gene: 3. The CDR3 covers 14 residues.

This chain connects TRBV6-1 to TRBJ1-2; D gene unclear. Germline V gives CDR1 MNHNS, CDR2 SASEGT. The V gene lost 6 bases and the J gene lost 8 bases, with 19 bases spanning the gap. The CDR3 extends over 14 amino acids. The CDR3 region is CASSRYGPVDGYTF. CDR3 coding DNA: TGTGCCAGCAGCCGTTACGGGCCAGTCGACGGCTACACCTTC.

This chain joins TRBV6-1 and TRBJ2-5; D ambiguous. Germline V lookup: CDR1 MNHNS, CDR2 SASEGT. CDR3 length: 13 amino acids. V was clipped by 4 bases and J by 1 base, with 7 bases between them. CDR3 sequence (DNA): TGTGCCAGCAGTGCTCTGCTCCAAGAGACCCAGTACTTC. It codes for CASSALLQETQYF.

The chain combines TRBV12-3 or TRBV12-4 with TRBJ1-1; D perhaps matches TRBD1 (5 bases). V lost 5 bases and J lost 5, with 15 bases in between. The CDR3 extends over 14 amino acids. The CDR3, as DNA: TGTGCCAGCAGTGGGGGGGGGTCGAAGACTGAAGCTTTCTTT. Translating gives CASSGGGSKTEAFF.

The table lists this clonotype with many counts. This chain uses TRBV9 with TRBJ1-1; D unclear. V lost 0 bases, J lost 6 bases, and 12 bases lay in between. The CDR3 loop spans 14 amino acids. Per the germline V gene, CDR1 is SGDLS and CDR2 is YYNGEE. CDR3: CASSVAAEMAEAFF. DNA of the CDR3: TGTGCCAGCAGCGTAGCGGCGGAAATGGCTGAAGCTTTCTTT. The full variable domain, its missing parts supplied by reference TRBV9 and TRBJ1-1, is DSGVTQTPKHLITATGQRVTLRCSPRSGDLSVYWYQQSLDQGLQFLIQYYNGEERAKGNILERFSAQQFPDLHSELNLSSLELGDSALYFCASSVAAEMAEAFFGQGTRLTVV.

This clonotype was seen ten or more times. J is TRBJ2-5 and V is TRBV4-2; 9 bases align to TRBD1. V was pared by 0 bases and J by 3 bases, with 8 bases of the junction left unmatched. The CDR3 sequence is 17 residues long. The V gene's germline CDR1 is LGHNA and CDR2 YNFKEQ. The CDR3 nucleotides are TGTGCCAGCAGCCAAGAAGTACGGGGACAGGGAAAAGAGACCCAGTACTTC. Its protein product is CASSQEVRGQGKETQYF.

This clonotype was counted ten times or more. The chain links TRBV11-3 to TRBJ2-5; D is uncertain. The CDR3 loop spans 12 amino acids. CDR1 and CDR2 from the germline V gene are SGHNT and YENEEA. The ends were cut back, 5 bases at V and 4 bases at J, with 8 bases in the middle. The DNA of the CDR3 is TGTGCCAGCAGCGCTTGGCGAGAGACCCAGTACTTC. Its translation is CASSAWRETQYF.

The chain uses TRBV29-1 and TRBJ2-7; 9 bases are a match to TRBD1. CDR3 length: 13 amino acids. CDR1 is SQVTM and CDR2 is ANQGSEA in the germline V gene. Unmatched junction bases numbered 9, after V lost 6 bases and J lost 6 bases. CDR3 nucleotides: TGCAGCGTAGGGACAGGGATCGTCGGCGAGCAGTACTTC. Translation gives CSVGTGIVGEQYF.

The chain is built from TRBV12-3 or TRBV12-4 and TRBJ1-6; 9 nucleotides agree with TRBD1. The V and J ends lost 6 bases and 2 bases, in that order; junction bases with no gene match: 8. The length of the CDR3 is 17 residues. CDR3 nucleotide sequence: TGTGCCAGCAGGGACGGGACAGGGAGGACCTATAATTCACCCCTCCACTTT. Protein: CASRDGTGRTYNSPLHF.

This clonotype was detected ten times or more. The chain employs TRBV28 and TRBJ2-7; no clear D gene. Trimming pared 2 bases from V and 12 bases from J, leaving 14 bases between. The CDR3 runs to 12 residues. Germline V CDR1 and CDR2: MDHEN, SYDVKM. The CDR3: CASSLKRPPAYF. CDR3 in DNA: TGTGCCAGCAGTTTAAAGAGGCCACCGGCGTACTTC.

Ten or more counts support this clonotype. This chain uses TRBV12-3 or TRBV12-4 with TRBJ1-6; 7 bases match TRBD1. The CDR3 length is 14 residues. The V segment lost 3 bases and the J segment 7 bases; nucleotides outside the gene matches: 3. This CDR3 is CASSFEGANSPLHF. As DNA, the CDR3 is TGTGCCAGCAGTTTTGAGGGGGCGAATTCACCCCTCCACTTT.

In DNA, the CDR3 is TGTGCCAGCAGTTTAGCGGGAGGGCCCGGCTACGAGCAGTACTTC. As protein: CASSLAGGPGYEQYF. The chain is built from TRBV12-3 or TRBV12-4 and TRBJ2-7; 7 bases align to TRBD2. J lost 3 bases, V lost 0 bases, and 5 bases had no gene match. The CDR3 totals 15 residues.

This clonotype was detected ten times or more. The chain combines TRBV6-1 with TRBJ2-5; 8 bases match TRBD1. Germline V gene lookup returns CDR1 MNHNS and CDR2 SASEGT. The CDR3 totals 14 residues. Unmatched junction bases numbered 7, after V lost 7 bases and J lost 3 bases. In DNA, the CDR3 is TGTGCCAGCACCGGACCGGGACAGGAAGAGACCCAGTACTTC. Translating gives CASTGPGQEETQYF.

The chain carries TRBV20-1 and TRBJ1-1; 7 bases are shared with TRBD1. V dropped 6 bases and J dropped 0; count of bases not matched to a gene: 10. The CDR3 is 15 amino acids. Germline lookup yields CDR1 DFQATT and CDR2 SNEGSKA (reference sequence). Here the CDR3 reads CSAVRTGALNTEAFF. The CDR3 region has the DNA TGCAGTGCGGTAAGGACAGGCGCGCTGAACACTGAAGCTTTCTTT.

The gene calls are TRBV27 and TRBJ2-7; unclear D gene. This CDR3 comprises 13 residues. The ends were cut back, 5 bases at V and 3 bases at J, with 11 bases in the middle. In germline, CDR1 is MNHEY, CDR2 SMNVEV (reference sequence). The CDR3: CASSTPQNYEQYF. The CDR3 DNA sequence: TGTGCCAGCAGTACCCCACAGAACTACGAGCAGTACTTC.

The sample holds many counts of this clonotype. The chain uses TRBV30 and TRBJ2-7; 7 bases agree with TRBD2. From germline, CDR1 is GTSNPN and CDR2 SVGIG (reference sequence). The J segment lost 2 bases and the V segment lost 0 bases, leaving 4 bases of the junction unmatched. The CDR3 length is 14 residues. CDR3 residues: CAWSVVGGPYEQYF. In DNA form, the CDR3 reads TGTGCCTGGAGTGTCGTGGGAGGGCCCTACGAGCAGTACTTC.

This clonotype has a count of ten or more. The chain links TRBV6-4 to TRBJ1-2, with 8 bases fitting TRBD1. This CDR3 comprises 17 residues. Losses at the gene ends were 6 bases for V and 1 base for J; bases not matched to a gene: 13. Germline V gene data show CDR1 as MRHNA and CDR2 as SNTAGT. The DNA of the CDR3 is TGTGCCAGCAGGGGGGGGTCCGCGGGACAGGATAACTATGGCTACACCTTC. This sequence encodes CASRGGSAGQDNYGYTF.

V gene TRBV6-2 or TRBV6-3 combines with J gene TRBJ2-7; 7 nucleotides line up with TRBD1. The germline V gene has CDR1 MNHEY and CDR2 SVGEGT. Germline trimming cut 5 bases from V and 5 bases from J; bases unmatched to any gene: 15. CDR3 length: 16 residues. CDR3 bases: TGTGCCAGCAGTAACCTTCCCGGGACAGTGCCCAACGAGCAGTACTTC. Amino acid sequence: CASSNLPGTVPNEQYF.

This clonotype showed up just a few times. The chain is built from TRBV11-2 and TRBJ2-7, with 7 bases fitting TRBD1. The CDR3 consists of 16 residues. Germline CDR1 SGHAT, CDR2 FQNNGV. The ends lost 5 bases at V and 3 bases at J; junction bases unmatched: 13. The CDR3 sequence: CASSRNSWAGGYEQYF. The CDR3 coding sequence is TGTGCCAGCAGCCGTAATTCGTGGGCAGGGGGCTACGAGCAGTACTTC. Full variable domain (remainder filled in from reference TRBV11-2 and TRBJ2-7): EAGVAQSPRYKIIEKRQSVAFWCNPISGHATLYWYQQILGQGPKLLIQFQNNGVVDDSQLPKDRFSAERLKGVDSTLKIQPAKLEDSAVYLCASSRNSWAGGYEQYFGPGTRLTVT.